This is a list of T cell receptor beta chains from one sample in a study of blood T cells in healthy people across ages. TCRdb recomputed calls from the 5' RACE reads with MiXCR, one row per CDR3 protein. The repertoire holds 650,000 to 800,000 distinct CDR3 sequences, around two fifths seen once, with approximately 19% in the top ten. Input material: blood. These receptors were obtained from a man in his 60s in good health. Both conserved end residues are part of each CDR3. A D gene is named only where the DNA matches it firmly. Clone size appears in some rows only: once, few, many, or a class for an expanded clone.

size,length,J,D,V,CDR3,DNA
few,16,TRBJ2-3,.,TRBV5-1,CASSLAKDRTGGGKYF,TGCGCCAGCAGCTTGGCCAAGGACAGGACGGGCGGAGGGAAGTATTTT
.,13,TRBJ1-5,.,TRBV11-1,CASSLAQDQPQHF,TGTGCCAGCAGCTTAGCCCAAGATCAGCCCCAGCATTTT
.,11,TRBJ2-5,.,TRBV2,CASGLVETQYF,TGTGCCAGCGGCTTGGTTGAGACCCAGTACTTC
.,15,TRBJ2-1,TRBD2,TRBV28,CASSAIAGGRNEQFF,TGTGCCAGCAGCGCTATAGCGGGGGGGCGCAATGAGCAGTTCTTC
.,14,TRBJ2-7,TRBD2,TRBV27,CASSPTSGTYEQYF,TGTGCCAGCAGTCCGACTAGCGGAACCTACGAGCAGTACTTC
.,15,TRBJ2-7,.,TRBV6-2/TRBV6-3,CASSYPDSPTYEQYF,TGTGCCAGCAGTTACCCCGACAGTCCGACCTACGAGCAGTACTTC
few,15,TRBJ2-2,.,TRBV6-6,CASSYSSVAAGELFF,TGTGCCAGCAGTTACTCGAGTGTAGCGGCCGGGGAGCTGTTTTTT
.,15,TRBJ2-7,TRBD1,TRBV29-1,CSVDRRQGGSYEQYF,TGCAGCGTCGACAGGCGACAGGGGGGCTCCTACGAGCAGTACTTC
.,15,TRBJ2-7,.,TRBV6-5,CASRETTGRINEQYF,TGTGCCAGCAGAGAAACGACAGGGAGGATCAATGAGCAGTACTTC
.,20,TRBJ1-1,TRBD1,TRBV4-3,CASSQGSGTGAFSSLSEAFF,TGCGCCAGCAGCCAAGGGTCCGGGACAGGGGCATTTTCTTCTCTCTCCGAAGCTTTCTTT
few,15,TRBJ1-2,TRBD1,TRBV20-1,CSARAMDRVGDGYTF,TGCAGTGCTAGAGCAATGGACAGGGTTGGGGATGGCTACACCTTC
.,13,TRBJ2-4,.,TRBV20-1,CSASGGARNIQYF,TGCAGTGCTAGTGGTGGGGCGAGGAACATTCAGTACTTC
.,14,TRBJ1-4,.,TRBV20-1,CSLGGGAGGEKLFF,TGCAGTTTAGGGGGGGGCGCCGGGGGTGAAAAACTGTTTTTT
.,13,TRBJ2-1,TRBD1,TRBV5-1,CASSMDRDNEQFF,TGCGCCAGCAGCATGGACAGGGACAATGAGCAGTTCTTC
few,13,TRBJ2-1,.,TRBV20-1,CSARGSPYNEQFF,TGCAGTGCTCGGGGGAGCCCGTACAATGAGCAGTTCTTC
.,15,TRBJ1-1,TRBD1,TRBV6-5,CASSGTGDQNTEAFF,TGTGCCAGCAGTGGTACAGGGGACCAGAACACTGAAGCTTTCTTT
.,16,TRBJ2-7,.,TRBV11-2,CASSWGAELAIYEQYF,TGTGCCAGCAGCTGGGGCGCGGAACTAGCTATCTACGAGCAGTACTTC
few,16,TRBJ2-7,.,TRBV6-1,CASSEGGKGRYYEQYF,TGTGCCAGCAGTGAGGGTGGGAAAGGCAGATACTACGAGCAGTACTTC
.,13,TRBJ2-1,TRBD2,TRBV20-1,CSATNSGDNEQFF,TGCAGTGCCACTAACAGCGGGGACAATGAGCAGTTCTTC
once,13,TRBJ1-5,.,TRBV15,CATGPGVNQPQHF,TGTGCCACCGGGCCTGGGGTCAATCAGCCACAGCATTTT
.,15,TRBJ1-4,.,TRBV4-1,CASSQTLGIGEKLFF,TGCGCCAGCAGCCAAACGCTGGGTATAGGTGAAAAACTGTTTTTT
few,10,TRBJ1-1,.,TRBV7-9,CASSGTEAFF,TGTGCCAGCAGTGGCACTGAAGCTTTCTTT
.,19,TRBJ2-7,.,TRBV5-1,CASSLPQQEDGGLFDEQYF,TGCGCCAGCAGCCTCCCCCAACAAGAAGACGGGGGATTATTCGACGAGCAGTACTTC
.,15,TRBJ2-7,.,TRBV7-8,CASSLFGGAGEEQYF,TGTGCCAGCAGCTTATTCGGGGGAGCGGGTGAAGAGCAGTACTTC
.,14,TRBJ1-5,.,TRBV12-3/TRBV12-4,CASRRGERDQPQHF,TGTGCCAGCAGGCGGGGGGAACGTGATCAGCCCCAGCATTTT
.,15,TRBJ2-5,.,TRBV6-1,CASCQVFRAQETQYF,TGTGCCAGCTGCCAGGTGTTCCGGGCCCAAGAGACCCAGTACTTC
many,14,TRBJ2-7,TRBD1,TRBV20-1,CSARKGQGSYEQYF,TGCAGTGCTAGGAAAGGACAGGGGAGCTACGAGCAGTACTTC
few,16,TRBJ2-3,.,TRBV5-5,CASSLESGARTDTQYF,TGTGCCAGCAGCTTGGAGTCGGGGGCACGCACAGATACGCAGTATTTT
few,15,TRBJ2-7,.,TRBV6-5,CASSITGTSGNEQYF,TGTGCCAGCAGTATTACAGGGACATCGGGCAACGAGCAGTACTTC
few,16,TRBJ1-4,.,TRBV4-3,CASSQDLGRTNEKLFF,TGCGCCAGCAGCCAAGATTTGGGCAGGACTAATGAAAAACTGTTTTTT
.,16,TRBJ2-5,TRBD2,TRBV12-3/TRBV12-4,CASSFFGLAGGETQYF,TGTGCCAGCAGTTTTTTCGGTCTAGCGGGCGGGGAGACCCAGTACTTC
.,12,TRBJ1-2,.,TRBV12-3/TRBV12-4,CASSLVFSGYTF,TGTGCCAGCAGTTTAGTGTTTTCTGGCTACACCTTC
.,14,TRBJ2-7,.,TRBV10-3,CAIREGGRSYEQYF,TGTGCCATCAGGGAAGGGGGGAGATCCTACGAGCAGTACTTC
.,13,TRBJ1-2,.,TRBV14,CASSQANRYGYTF,TGTGCCAGCAGCCAAGCCAACAGATATGGCTACACCTTC
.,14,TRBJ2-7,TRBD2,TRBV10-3,CATKRDFGSYEQYF,TGTGCCACCAAGCGGGACTTCGGCTCCTACGAGCAGTACTTC
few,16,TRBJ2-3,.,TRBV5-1,CASSLGLGRRTDTQYF,TGCGCCAGCAGCTTGGGATTGGGAAGACGCACAGATACGCAGTATTTT
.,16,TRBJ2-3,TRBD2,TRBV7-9,CASSLAIRSGADTQYF,TGTGCCAGCAGCTTAGCGATCCGAAGCGGGGCAGATACGCAGTATTTT
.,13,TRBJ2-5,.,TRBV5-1,CASSVYEGETQYF,TGCGCCAGCAGCGTATACGAGGGAGAGACCCAGTACTTC
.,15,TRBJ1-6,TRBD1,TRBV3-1,CASSQDPGRGPPLHF,TGTGCCAGCAGCCAAGATCCCGGGAGGGGGCCACCCCTCCACTTT
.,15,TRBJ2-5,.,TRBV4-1,CASSQTGAVQETQYF,TGCGCCAGCAGCCAAACAGGCGCGGTTCAAGAGACCCAGTACTTC
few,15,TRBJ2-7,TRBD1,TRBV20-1,CSAFPTGVQTYEQYF,TGCAGTGCTTTTCCGACAGGGGTACAAACCTACGAGCAGTACTTC
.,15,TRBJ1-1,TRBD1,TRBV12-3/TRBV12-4,CASSPTRGEGTEAFF,TGTGCCAGCAGCCCTACCAGGGGGGAGGGGACTGAAGCTTTCTTT
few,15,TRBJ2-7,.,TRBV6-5,CASSYSGTASYEQYF,TGTGCCAGCAGTTATTCCGGGACTGCCTCCTACGAGCAGTACTTC
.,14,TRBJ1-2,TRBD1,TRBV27,CASSLSGQPGGYTF,TGTGCCAGCAGTTTGTCGGGACAGCCCGGGGGCTACACCTTC
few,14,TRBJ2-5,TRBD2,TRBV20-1,CSARDPTSVVTQYF,TGCAGTGCTAGAGATCCCACTAGCGTAGTAACCCAGTACTTC
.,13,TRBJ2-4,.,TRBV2,CASSARSWDIQYF,TGTGCCAGCAGTGCCAGGAGTTGGGACATTCAGTACTTC
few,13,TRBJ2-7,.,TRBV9,CASSASLAGEQYF,TGTGCCAGCAGCGCCAGTCTCGCGGGCGAGCAGTACTTC
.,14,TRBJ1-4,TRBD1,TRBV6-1,CSSRSGTGSEKLFF,TGTTCCAGCAGATCCGGGACAGGATCCGAAAAACTGTTTTTT
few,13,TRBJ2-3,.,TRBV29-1,CSVGASHQDTQYF,TGCAGCGTGGGGGCTAGCCATCAAGATACGCAGTATTTT
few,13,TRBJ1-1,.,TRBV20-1,CSARDLDKTEAFF,TGCAGTGCTAGAGATCTGGACAAGACTGAAGCTTTCTTT
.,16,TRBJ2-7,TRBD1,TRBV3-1,CASSHNLGTGGSEQYF,TGTGCCAGCAGCCATAACCTTGGGACAGGGGGCTCCGAGCAGTACTTC